This section outlines one T cell receptor beta chain sequence together with its context. Antigen unknown. These data belong to a study of CD8 T cells in ankylosing spondylitis. Notes on the study in general: Ankylosing spondylitis blood seemed to carry a telltale TCR beta motif made of fewer than ten highly homologous variants. It was reported that disease-linked clones were significantly enriched in matched ankylosing spondylitis synovial fluid. A CD8+ phenotype characterized the disease-linked clones, which were relatively rare in peripheral blood. Certain motif variants had earlier appeared in reactive arthritis synovial fluid and blood.

Quantitative 5'-RACE with molecular barcodes generated TCR beta libraries. TCRdb reanalysed the 5' RACE reads using MiXCR and keeps one entry per CDR3 protein. The repertoire holds over 400,000 distinct CDR3 sequences, with more than 25% as singletons. Germline CDR1 KGHSH, CDR2 LQKENI. CDR3 length: 11 residues. Trimming stripped 7 bases from V and 0 bases from J, with 3 bases between. This chain uses TRBV18 with TRBJ2-5; no definite D call. The TCR sequence derives from a male donor with ankylosing spondylitis. Sequencing input: blood, either unsorted or a sorted T cell fraction (not recorded which). Written as DNA, the CDR3 is TGTGCCAGCTACAACCAAGAGACCCAGTACTTC. Its protein is CASYNQETQYF.